Listed here are 28 T cell receptor beta chains from one sample, sequenced in a study of Ad26.COV2.S vaccination and SARS-CoV-2 variants. The treatment was: approximately 18 received Ad26.COV2.S at low or high dose, single or two shots; several received placebo; per-sample allocation not given. Specimen acquisition occurred on day 63 following the initial vaccine or placebo injection. Assay used: immunoSEQ multiplex PCR; TCRdb lists only in-frame clones, some missing. The top ten clones hold about 2.5% of a sample with roughly 420,000 clones, approximately 89% of them seen once. The material sequenced was peripheral blood, taken in a trial of Ad26.COV2.S vaccine versus placebo. The receptors were sampled from a person between 18 and 59 years old who received the Ad26.COV2.S COVID-19 vaccine or a placebo.

This chain links TRBV15 with TRBJ2-3, with a tentative D call TRBD2 (5 bases). V was clipped by 4 bases and J by 3 bases, with 14 bases between them. Per germline, CDR1 LNHNV and CDR2 YYDKDF (reference sequence). CDR3 length: 15 residues. The CDR3 bases are TGTGCCACCAGCATGCGAGGCCGAGGGACAGATACGCAGTATTTT. Translation: CATSMRGRGTDTQYF.

The chain recombines TRBV5-6 with TRBJ2-7; D tentatively fits TRBD1 or TRBD2 (6 bases each). With 4 bases removed from V and 3 bases from J, the gap between germline ends came to 17 bases. CDR3 length: 15 residues. Germline V gene sequence: CDR1 SGHDT, CDR2 YYEEEE. The CDR3 loop is CASSLGPQGGYEQYF. Here the CDR3 DNA reads TGTGCCAGCAGCCTGGGCCCACAGGGAGGCTACGAGCAGTACTTC.

This rearrangement joins TRBV7-9 to TRBJ1-4; TRBD1 matches at 7 bases. CDR1 is SEHNR, CDR2 FQNEAQ, per germline (reference sequence). The V and J ends lost 5 bases and 11 bases, in that order; junction bases with no gene match: 11. The CDR3 covers 14 residues. The CDR3: CASSPQGLLGKLFF. The CDR3 coding sequence is TGTGCCAGCAGCCCACAGGGGTTGTTGGGCAAACTGTTTTTT.

The CDR3 DNA is TGTGCCAGCAGCTACCGTGGAGGGGTTGCCTACGAGCAGTACTTC. It encodes CASSYRGGVAYEQYF. The V and J genes are TRBV7-2 and TRBJ2-7; a possible D gene is TRBD2 (6 bases). The V gene lost 4 bases and the J gene lost 2 bases, with 15 bases spanning the gap. CDR3 length equals 15 residues. The V gene's germline CDR1 is SGHTA and CDR2 FQGNSA.

The chain couples TRBV5-1 to TRBJ2-5, with a possible D match to TRBD1 (6 bases). CDR1 and CDR2 from the germline V gene are SGHRS and YFSETQ. This CDR3 spans 14 amino acids. The V end lost 4 bases, the J end lost 5 bases, and 15 bases lay between the germline ends. CDR3 sequence: CASSPRAQGETQYF. As DNA, the CDR3 is TGCGCCAGCAGCCCTCGGGCCCAGGGGGAGACCCAGTACTTC.

This sequence joins TRBV9 and TRBJ2-5, with D possibly matching TRBD2 (7 bases). CDR1 is SGDLS and CDR2 is YYNGEE in the germline V gene. This CDR3 spans 17 amino acids. The V end was cut by 0 bases, the J end by 1 base, with 16 bases between. The CDR3 here is CASSVASWGGGQETQYF. The CDR3 region has the DNA TGTGCCAGCAGCGTAGCTTCATGGGGAGGGGGCCAAGAGACCCAGTACTTC. Complete variable domain (other parts from reference TRBV9 and TRBJ2-5): DSGVTQTPKHLITATGQRVTLRCSPRSGDLSVYWYQQSLDQGLQFLIQYYNGEERAKGNILERFSAQQFPDLHSELNLSSLELGDSALYFCASSVASWGGGQETQYFGPGTRLLVL.

The chain uses TRBV4-1 and TRBJ2-3; D is ambiguous. Germline-derived CDR1 and CDR2 are MGHRA and YSYEKL. Between the trimmed V and J ends, which lost 8 bases and 0 bases, there was a span of 15 bases. The CDR3 is made up of 15 amino acids. CDR3 amino acids: CASSRGGLSTDTQYF. The CDR3 DNA sequence: TGCGCCAGCTCCCGTGGCGGCCTAAGCACAGATACGCAGTATTTT.

This chain links TRBV7-8 with TRBJ2-7; either TRBD1 or TRBD2 may fit D (5 bases each). The ends were cut back, 5 bases at V and 0 bases at J, with 17 bases in the middle. This CDR3 region has 16 residues. Germline V gene sequence: CDR1 SGHVS, CDR2 FQNEAQ. CDR3 DNA: TGTGCCAGCAGCGTAACCTTCGCGAGGGGCTCCTACGAGCAGTACTTC. Translating gives CASSVTFARGSYEQYF.

The V gene is TRBV4-2, the J gene TRBJ2-3, with TRBD2 identical over 10 bases. The CDR3 has 17 residues. Trimming at V came to 0 bases and at J to 5 bases, leaving 8 bases not matched to a gene. Looked up from germline, CDR1 is LGHNA and CDR2 is YNFKEQ. The CDR3, as DNA: TGTGCCAGCAGCCAAGAATCCAGCGGGAGGGCCCGAGATACGCAGTATTTT. The encoded protein is CASSQESSGRARDTQYF.

The V gene is TRBV7-2, the J gene TRBJ1-4; TRBD1 agrees at 8 bases. Germline-derived CDR1 and CDR2 are SGHTA and FQGNSA. CDR3 length: 16 residues. With 5 bases clipped from V and 8 bases from J, the junction kept 13 bases outside the gene matches. In nucleotides, the CDR3 is TGTGCCAGCAGCCCCGGGGGTACAGGGGGTGGGGAAAAACTGTTTTTT. Its translation is CASSPGGTGGGEKLFF.

The V gene is TRBV5-1, the J gene TRBJ1-3; TRBD1 might be the D (6 bases). CDR3 size: 15 residues. The germline V gene encodes CDR1 SGHRS and CDR2 YFSETQ. V shed 1 base and J shed 0 bases, with 8 bases lying between them. The CDR3 sequence is CASSLSGVSGNTIYF. The CDR3 DNA reads as TGCGCCAGCAGCTTGTCAGGGGTCTCTGGAAACACCATATATTTT.

This clone was found a few times. The J gene is TRBJ2-1, the V gene TRBV11-1; D call uncertain. The CDR3 extends over 13 amino acids. CDR1 and CDR2 (germline): SGHAT, FQDESV (reference sequence). The V end lost 2 bases, the J end lost 5 bases, and 7 bases lay between the germline ends. The CDR3 reads CASSLIWNNEQFF. The CDR3 nucleotides are TGTGCCAGCAGCTTAATTTGGAACAATGAGCAGTTCTTC.

This sequence joins TRBV5-1 and TRBJ2-5; 13 bases are shared with TRBD2. Looked up from germline, CDR1 is SGHRS and CDR2 is YFSETQ. Trimming at V came to 2 bases and at J to 1 base, leaving 2 bases not matched to a gene. CDR3 length: 16 residues. The CDR3 region is CASSFGTSGIQETQYF. The CDR3 nucleotides read TGCGCCAGCAGCTTTGGGACTAGCGGGATCCAAGAGACCCAGTACTTC.

This chain joins TRBV10-3 and TRBJ2-5, with D tentatively TRBD1 (6 bases). The CDR3 runs to 17 residues. V was clipped by 4 bases and J by 1 base, with 19 bases between them. From germline, CDR1 is ENHRY and CDR2 SYGVKD. The DNA of the CDR3 is TGTGCCATCAGTGGAAAAGGACAGCTGAGGTTCCAAGAGACCCAGTACTTC. Translating it yields CAISGKGQLRFQETQYF.

The chain recombines TRBV27 with TRBJ1-2, with TRBD1 identical over 10 bases. From germline, CDR1 is MNHEY and CDR2 SMNVEV (reference sequence). V lost 4 bases, J lost 3 bases, and 11 bases stayed unmatched. The CDR3 covers 17 residues. CDR3: CASSYPGTGANDYGYTF. The CDR3 DNA reads as TGTGCCAGCAGTTATCCCGGGACAGGGGCGAACGACTATGGCTACACCTTC.

The chain combines TRBV19 with TRBJ2-3; 8 nucleotides line up with TRBD1. Trimming cost V 1 base and J 1 base; bases outside gene matches: 4. This CDR3 comprises 16 residues. Germline CDR1 LNHDA, CDR2 SQIVND (reference sequence). CDR3 nucleotides: TGTGCCAGTAGTATAGGAGGCAGGGGGCGCACAGATACGCAGTATTTT. It translates to CASSIGGRGRTDTQYF.

CDR3 nucleotides: TGTGCCAGCAGTCCCCCCCTCAGGGACACCCTCTATGGCTACACCTTC. Encoded protein: CASSPPLRDTLYGYTF. The rearrangement joins TRBV11-2 to TRBJ1-2, with D perhaps matching TRBD1 (6 bases). The CDR3 extends over 16 amino acids. Germline loops: CDR1 SGHAT, CDR2 FQNNGV. The V end lost 6 bases, the J end lost 4 bases, and 21 bases lay between the germline ends. Looking up the rest from reference TRBV11-2 and TRBJ1-2 gives the full variable domain: EAGVAQSPRYKIIEKRQSVAFWCNPISGHATLYWYQQILGQGPKLLIQFQNNGVVDDSQLPKDRFSAERLKGVDSTLKIQPAKLEDSAVYLCASSPPLRDTLYGYTFGSGTRLTVV.

This sequence joins TRBV9 and TRBJ2-7, with unresolved D. This CDR3 has 15 residues. Deletions cut 3 bases from V and 7 bases from J, with 20 bases between. Germline V gene lookup returns CDR1 SGDLS and CDR2 YYNGEE. CDR3 coding DNA: TGTGCCAGCAGCGCCGAGGCGAGACCCTCCGGGGAGCAGTACTTC. Protein sequence: CASSAEARPSGEQYF.

As for this clone: Possible read error: a much larger clone is one base away. This chain joins TRBV4-3 and TRBJ2-6; 7 bases fit TRBD1. The germline CDR1 and CDR2 sequences are LGHNA and YSLEER. The CDR3 has 18 amino acids. J lost 1 base, V lost 4 bases, and 10 bases had no gene match. The CDR3 spells CASSLSNRGQSGANVLTF. CDR3 sequence (DNA): TGCGCCAGCAGCCTCTCGAACAGGGGCCAATCTGGGGCCAACGTCCTGACTTTC.

With respect to this clone: Additional DNA sequences in this sample encode the identical CDR3. The V gene is TRBV2, the J gene TRBJ2-5; 7 bases are shared with TRBD2. V gave up 6 bases and J gave up 4 bases; unmatched junction bases: 2. Per germline, CDR1 SNHLY and CDR2 FYNNEI. There are 12 residues in the CDR3. CDR3 coding DNA: TGTGCCAGCAGCGGGGAGGGAGAGACCCAGTACTTC. This sequence encodes CASSGEGETQYF. The full variable domain, in which reference TRBV2 and TRBJ2-5 provide the parts outside the CDR3, is EPEVTQTPSHQVTQMGQEVILRCVPISNHLYFYWYRQILGQKVEFLVSFYNNEISEKSEIFDDQFSVERPDGSNFTLKIRSTKLEDSAMYFCASSGEGETQYFGPGTRLLVL.

V is TRBV2 and J is TRBJ2-5; D perhaps matches TRBD2 (5 bases). This CDR3 is 13 amino acids long. The V and J ends lost 4 bases and 5 bases respectively, with 11 bases between them. Germline-derived CDR1 and CDR2 are SNHLY and FYNNEI. CDR3 sequence: CASSGHGEETQYF. CDR3 DNA: TGTGCCAGCAGTGGGCACGGGGAGGAGACCCAGTACTTC. The full variable domain, rest sourced from reference TRBV2 and TRBJ2-5, is EPEVTQTPSHQVTQMGQEVILRCVPISNHLYFYWYRQILGQKVEFLVSFYNNEISEKSEIFDDQFSVERPDGSNFTLKIRSTKLEDSAMYFCASSGHGEETQYFGPGTRLLVL.

V is TRBV5-1 and J is TRBJ1-2; TRBD1 agrees at 8 bases. Trimming at V came to 1 base and at J to 8 bases, leaving 7 bases not matched to a gene. Germline V lookup: CDR1 SGHRS, CDR2 YFSETQ. This CDR3 contains 14 residues. CDR3 protein: CASSLTTGDRGYTF. CDR3 nucleotide sequence: TGCGCCAGCAGCTTGACGACAGGGGATCGCGGCTACACCTTC.

The rearrangement uses TRBV5-1 and TRBJ1-3, with unresolved D. The CDR3 contains 14 residues. The V end lost 4 bases, the J end lost 2 bases, and 10 bases lay between the germline ends. Germline CDR1 SGHRS, CDR2 YFSETQ. DNA of the CDR3: TGCGCCAGCAGCCTCGGGGATCCTGGAAACACCATATATTTT. It encodes CASSLGDPGNTIYF.

This rearrangement joins TRBV5-1 to TRBJ1-6; weak D call: TRBD1 (5 bases). This CDR3 has 14 residues. Germline V gene lookup returns CDR1 SGHRS and CDR2 YFSETQ. V shed 4 bases and J shed 8 bases, with 13 bases lying between them. CDR3 in DNA: TGCGCCAGCAGCCGCAGGGTTGATGATTCACCCCTCCACTTT. This gives the protein CASSRRVDDSPLHF.

V and J are TRBV7-3 and TRBJ2-2; D gene unclear. The CDR3 extends over 13 amino acids. The V end lost 0 bases, the J end lost 8 bases, and 7 bases lay between the germline ends. The V gene's germline CDR1 is SGHTA and CDR2 FQGTGA. The CDR3 DNA sequence: TGTGCCAGCAGCTTAACAGCGCTAGGGGAGCTGTTTTTT. The encoded protein is CASSLTALGELFF.

For the CDR3, the DNA is TGTGCCAGCAGCCCAGGACTCGACTTAGCCAAAAACATTCAGTACTTC. Translating gives CASSPGLDLAKNIQYF. V is TRBV6-2 or TRBV6-3 and J is TRBJ2-4; a weak D match, TRBD2 (5 bases). The germline V gene encodes CDR1 MNHEY and CDR2 SVGEGT. The CDR3 is made up of 16 amino acids. V lost 6 bases, J lost 0 bases, and 15 bases lay in between.

This clone was counted only a few times. The gene calls are TRBV4-2 and TRBJ2-1; D gene ambiguous. Trimming took off 1 base at V and 3 bases at J, with 7 bases between the two ends. The CDR3 spans 14 residues. Germline V gene sequence: CDR1 LGHNA, CDR2 YNFKEQ. CDR3 sequence reads: CASSQAGYYNEQFF. CDR3 DNA: TGTGCCAGCAGCCAAGCGGGCTACTACAATGAGCAGTTCTTC.

V usage is TRBV27 and J usage is TRBJ2-1; D remains ambiguous. The CDR3 contains 14 residues. Trimming pared 7 bases from V and 7 bases from J, leaving 17 bases between. Germline-derived CDR1 and CDR2 are MNHEY and SMNVEV (reference sequence). The CDR3 sequence is CASKGIAPENEQFF. CDR3 nucleotide sequence: TGTGCCAGCAAGGGAATAGCCCCTGAAAATGAGCAGTTCTTC.